Sequencing of this T cell receptor (beta chain) was carried out in a study of CD8 T cells in Susac syndrome. The CDR3 extends over 13 amino acids. Trimming stripped 4 bases from V and 1 base from J, with 8 bases between. CDR1 and CDR2 from the germline V gene are MNHEY and SMNVEV (reference sequence). This clonotype was counted only a few times. Random-hexamer reverse transcription was applied to about 0.5 to 1 ug RNA. In TCRdb, the immunoSEQ multiplex PCR reads were re-called with MiXCR into one record per CDR3 protein. This sample carries about 200,000 distinct CDR3 sequences, around 90% of them seen once, and the ten largest clones take around 0.14%. Sequencing of TCR beta was carried out in blood CD8+ and CD4+ T cells. Those who served as multiple sclerosis controls were treatment-naive patients with stable or active relapsing-remitting disease.

The V gene is TRBV27, the J gene TRBJ2-7; D remains ambiguous. This receptor was obtained from a human donor with multiple sclerosis. The sequencing sample was made of CD8+ T cells from PBMCs. CDR3 coding DNA: TGTGCCAGCAGTTATTCAGGTTCCTACGAGCAGTACTTC. Translation: CASSYSGSYEQYF.